The 9 T cell receptor beta chains given below trace back to one sample, sequenced in a study of T cell responses to AZD1222 COVID-19 vaccine. TCRdb's table, derived via immunoSEQ multiplex PCR, lists solely in-frame clones and lacks some. Among some 150,000 clones listed, approximately 91% were seen once. Sample: peripheral blood, taken 28 days after the second AZD1222 dose. These receptors all come from an adult who received the AZD1222 COVID-19 vaccine.

This clone was recorded once. This rearrangement joins TRBV6-5 to TRBJ2-5; weak D call: TRBD1 (5 bases). The V end lost 2 bases, the J end lost 0 bases, and 7 bases lay between the germline ends. The CDR3 totals 14 residues. The V gene's germline CDR1 is MNHEY and CDR2 SVGAGI. The CDR3 region has the DNA TGTGCCAGCAGTTACGACAGAGACCAAGAGACCCAGTACTTC. This translates into CASSYDRDQETQYF.

The chain couples TRBV15 to TRBJ1-2; 9 bases align to TRBD1. V was pared by 0 bases and J by 2 bases, with 10 bases of the junction left unmatched. This CDR3 contains 18 residues. Germline-derived CDR1 and CDR2 are LNHNV and YYDKDF (reference sequence). CDR3 sequence: CATSRDNRGRGWNYGYTF. The CDR3 DNA reads as TGTGCCACCAGCAGAGATAACAGGGGGCGAGGATGGAACTATGGCTACACCTTC.

The chain employs TRBV5-1 and TRBJ1-3, with D uncertain. Trimming removed 5 bases at V and 4 bases at J, with 25 bases between. Germline loops: CDR1 SGHRS, CDR2 YFSETQ. The length of the CDR3 is 18 residues. CDR3 sequence: CASRPTLSAGDFGNTIYF. The CDR3 DNA reads TGCGCCAGCAGACCTACGCTCTCCGCAGGTGACTTCGGAAACACCATATATTTT.

The rearrangement uses TRBV5-1 and TRBJ2-3; 12 bases agree with TRBD1. The CDR3 has 16 residues. V gave up 4 bases and J gave up 6 bases; unmatched junction bases: 9. Germline CDR1 is SGHRS and CDR2 is YFSETQ. As DNA, the CDR3 is TGCGCCAGCAGCCCTCCCGGGACAGGGGGCTTGGATACGCAGTATTTT. As protein: CASSPPGTGGLDTQYF.

The V call is TRBV5-1, the J call TRBJ1-1; D gene ambiguous. This CDR3 contains 15 residues. Germline CDR1 is SGHRS and CDR2 is YFSETQ. V lost 0 bases, J lost 0 bases, and 9 bases lay in between. As DNA, the CDR3 is TGCGCCAGCAGCTTGGCTTGGGCAGTGAACACTGAAGCTTTCTTT. Residues: CASSLAWAVNTEAFF.

The chain combines TRBV12-5 with TRBJ2-7, with D possibly matching TRBD1 (5 bases). Germline loops: CDR1 LGHNT, CDR2 FRNRAP. Between the trimmed V and J ends, which lost 5 bases and 5 bases, there was a span of 16 bases. This CDR3 has 14 amino acids. This CDR3 is CASGPGGRVHEQYF. The CDR3 region has the DNA TGTGCTAGTGGTCCGGGCGGCAGGGTCCACGAGCAGTACTTC.

V gene TRBV5-6 combines with J gene TRBJ2-3; TRBD1 aligns across 10 bases. The V segment lost 4 bases and the J segment 11 bases; nucleotides outside the gene matches: 13. The length of the CDR3 is 15 residues. Germline V CDR1 and CDR2: SGHDT, YYEEEE. The CDR3 sequence: CASSPEVRGTGVQYF. The CDR3, as DNA: TGTGCCAGCAGCCCGGAGGTCAGGGGGACAGGGGTGCAGTATTTT.

Written as DNA, the CDR3 is TGTGCCAGCAGCTTCGGTGGGGCTAGCCGGGAGACCCAGTACTTC. It codes for CASSFGGASRETQYF. The gene calls are TRBV7-6 and TRBJ2-5; the D gene could be TRBD1 or TRBD2 (5 bases each). The V end lost 3 bases, the J end lost 5 bases, and 16 bases lay between the germline ends. Germline V gene lookup returns CDR1 SGHVS and CDR2 FNYEAQ. The CDR3 loop spans 15 amino acids.

The J gene is TRBJ2-1, the V gene TRBV7-6, with D unclear. Trimming removed 1 base from V and 4 bases from J, with 11 bases in between. The CDR3 sequence is 15 residues long. Germline V CDR1 and CDR2: SGHVS, FNYEAQ. DNA of the CDR3: TGTGCCAGCAGCTTAGGAGAGACTCCTTACAATGAGCAGTTCTTC. Amino acids: CASSLGETPYNEQFF.